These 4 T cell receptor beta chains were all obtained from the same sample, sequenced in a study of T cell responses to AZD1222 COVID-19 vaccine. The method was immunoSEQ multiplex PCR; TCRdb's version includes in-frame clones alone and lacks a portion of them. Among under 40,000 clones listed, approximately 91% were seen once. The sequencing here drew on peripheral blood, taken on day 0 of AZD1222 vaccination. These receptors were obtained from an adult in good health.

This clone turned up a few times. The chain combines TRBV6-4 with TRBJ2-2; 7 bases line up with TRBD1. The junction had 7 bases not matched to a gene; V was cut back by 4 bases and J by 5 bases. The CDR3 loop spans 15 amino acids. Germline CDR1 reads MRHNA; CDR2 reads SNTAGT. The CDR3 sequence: CASSATGEKTGELFF. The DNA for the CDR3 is TGTGCCAGCAGTGCAACAGGGGAAAAAACCGGGGAGCTGTTTTTT.

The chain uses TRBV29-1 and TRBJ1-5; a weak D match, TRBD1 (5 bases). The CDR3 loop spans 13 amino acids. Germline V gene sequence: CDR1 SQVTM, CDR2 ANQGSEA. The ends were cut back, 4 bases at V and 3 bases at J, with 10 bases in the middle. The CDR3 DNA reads TGCAGCGTTGCCGGGGGTTTCAATCAGCCCCAGCATTTT. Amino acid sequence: CSVAGGFNQPQHF.

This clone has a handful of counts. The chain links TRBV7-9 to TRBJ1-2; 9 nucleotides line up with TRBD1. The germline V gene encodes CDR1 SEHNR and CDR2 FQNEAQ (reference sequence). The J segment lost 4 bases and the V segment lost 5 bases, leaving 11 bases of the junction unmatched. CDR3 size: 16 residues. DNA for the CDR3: TGTGCCAGCAGCCGGCTGGACAGGGGCCCTTTCTATGGCTACACCTTC. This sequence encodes CASSRLDRGPFYGYTF. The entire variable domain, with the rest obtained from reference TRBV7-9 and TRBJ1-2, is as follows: DTGVSQNPRHKITKRGQNVTFRCDPISEHNRLYWYRQTLGQGPEFLTYFQNEAQLEKSRLLSDRFSAERPKGSFSTLEIQRTEQGDSAMYLCASSRLDRGPFYGYTFGSGTRLTVV.

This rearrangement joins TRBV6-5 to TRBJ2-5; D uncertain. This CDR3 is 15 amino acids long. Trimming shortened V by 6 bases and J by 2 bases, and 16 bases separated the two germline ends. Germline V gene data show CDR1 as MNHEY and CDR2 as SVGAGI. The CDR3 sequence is CASSDLTGQQETQYF. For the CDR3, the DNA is TGTGCCAGCAGCGACCTAACCGGGCAACAAGAGACCCAGTACTTC.